This passage covers 20 T cell receptor beta chains from one sample sequenced in a study of early T cells in non-severe SARS-CoV-2 infection. TCRdb fed the 5' RACE reads into MiXCR, producing one record per CDR3 protein. The sample has about 59,000 distinct CDR3 sequences, roughly an eighth seen once. The sample taken for sequencing was whole blood. Every receptor here comes from an adult who was a healthcare worker with PCR-confirmed SARS-CoV-2 infection or an uninfected control (not recorded which).

This clonotype was observed a handful of times. Because it lacks the conserved phenylalanine or tryptophan at the end, this CDR3 is likely a read error. The chain carries TRBV27 and TRBJ2-3; D may be TRBD1 (6 bases). V dropped 8 bases and J dropped 5 bases, with 20 bases sitting between them. Germline CDR1 and CDR2: MNHEY and SMNVEV (reference sequence). CDR3 size: 15 residues. The CDR3 region has the DNA TGTGCCAGCGCCGGGACACCGGTCGTTATAGATACGCAGTATTTG. It is translated as CASAGTPVVIDTQYL.

The count of this clonotype is one. V and J are TRBV6-5 and TRBJ2-5; D is possibly TRBD1 or TRBD2 (6 bases each). Germline V CDR1 and CDR2: MNHEY, SVGAGI. The CDR3 has 14 amino acids. The V gene lost 5 bases and the J gene lost 4 bases, with 14 bases spanning the gap. In DNA form, the CDR3 reads TGTGCCAGCAGTCCCGACAGGAGGGGAGAGACCCAGTACTTC. Translated: CASSPDRRGETQYF.

This clonotype has a count of ten or more. The chain links TRBV12-3 or TRBV12-4 to TRBJ1-4; 8 bases align to TRBD1. V trimming: 3 bases; J trimming: 4 bases; junction bases outside the gene matches: 16. The CDR3 runs to 19 residues. CDR3 nucleotide sequence: TGTGCCAGCAGTTTCTTTTCGACGGGGGACAGGAGCCATAATGAAAAACTGTTTTTT. Residues: CASSFFSTGDRSHNEKLFF.

This chain joins TRBV6-5 and TRBJ2-7, with D hard to call. The ends were cut back, 3 bases at V and 2 bases at J, with 11 bases in the middle. The CDR3 totals 14 residues. Per germline, CDR1 MNHEY and CDR2 SVGAGI. The CDR3: CASSYPRQTYEQYF. In DNA form, the CDR3 reads TGTGCCAGCAGTTATCCGAGGCAGACCTACGAGCAGTACTTC.

This clonotype was seen many times. The chain recombines TRBV20-1 with TRBJ2-5, with D perhaps TRBD1 (6 bases). V was shortened by 2 bases and J by 0 bases, with 10 bases between the two germline ends. The CDR3 is made up of 14 amino acids. Germline values: CDR1 DFQATT, CDR2 SNEGSKA (reference sequence). This CDR3 is CSARSGTNQETQYF. CDR3 nucleotide sequence: TGCAGTGCTAGATCGGGGACAAACCAAGAGACCCAGTACTTC.

In this sample, this clonotype turned up a few times. This chain links TRBV7-2 with TRBJ2-1; tentatively, D is TRBD2 (6 bases). This CDR3 region has 17 residues. Germline V CDR1 and CDR2: SGHTA, FQGNSA. The V end lost 5 bases, the J end lost 4 bases, and 21 bases lay between the germline ends. CDR3 sequence: CASSSPGTGLTYNEQFF. The CDR3 DNA reads as TGTGCCAGCAGCAGCCCCGGGACGGGACTGACTTACAATGAGCAGTTCTTC.

This clonotype showed up many times. The chain joins TRBV27 to TRBJ1-1; a possible D gene is TRBD1 (5 bases). V was shortened by 3 bases and J by 0 bases, with 17 bases between the two germline ends. The CDR3 has 17 residues. Germline CDR1 is MNHEY and CDR2 is SMNVEV (reference sequence). This chain's CDR3 is CASSLDRIGAMNTEAFF. In DNA form, the CDR3 reads TGTGCCAGCAGTTTGGATCGAATCGGGGCTATGAACACTGAAGCTTTCTTT.

This sequence joins TRBV6-6 and TRBJ2-7; D gene unclear. V lost 4 bases and J lost 6, with 10 bases in between. Germline CDR1 reads MNHNY; CDR2 reads SVGAGI (reference sequence). The length of the CDR3 is 12 residues. The CDR3 DNA reads TGTGCCAGCAGTTCCCGCCCGGGCGAGCAGTACTTC. Protein sequence: CASSSRPGEQYF.

This clonotype was picked up many times. The chain carries TRBV6-6 and TRBJ2-6; unclear D gene. The CDR3 consists of 16 residues. Trimming removed 0 bases at V and 4 bases at J, with 10 bases between. Germline CDR1 and CDR2: MNHNY and SVGAGI (reference sequence). The CDR3 spells CASSYSTGYGANVLTF. CDR3 in DNA: TGTGCCAGCAGTTACTCGACTGGGTACGGGGCCAACGTCCTGACTTTC.

This clonotype appeared a few times. In nucleotides, the CDR3 is TGTGCCAGCTCAGCCTTTTCGGGGGCATCTGGAAACACCATATATTTT. Its translation: CASSAFSGASGNTIYF. This chain links TRBV18 with TRBJ1-3; D possibly corresponds to TRBD1 (6 bases). The CDR3 is 16 amino acids. Germline values: CDR1 KGHSH, CDR2 LQKENI. V lost 5 bases, J lost 1 base, and 15 bases lay in between.

This clonotype was observed at least ten times. The chain is built from TRBV20-1 and TRBJ1-5; D might be TRBD1 (5 bases). Deletions cut 0 bases from V and 4 bases from J, with 10 bases between. CDR3 length equals 14 residues. Germline V gene data show CDR1 as DFQATT and CDR2 as SNEGSKA (reference sequence). Written as DNA, the CDR3 is TGCAGTGCTAGAGAATCTGGGGGGAATCAGCCCCAGCATTTT. This translates into CSARESGGNQPQHF.

The sample holds many counts of this clonotype. The chain has TRBV28 and TRBJ1-2; possible D gene TRBD1, 5 bases. The CDR3 loop spans 15 amino acids. CDR1 and CDR2 from the germline V gene are MDHEN and SYDVKM. The V end lost 2 bases, the J end lost 2 bases, and 12 bases lay between the germline ends. CDR3: CASSLRRGRNYGYTF. The CDR3 nucleotides read TGTGCCAGCAGTTTAAGAAGGGGACGGAACTATGGCTACACCTTC.

There are many counts of this clonotype. This chain links TRBV9 with TRBJ2-1; no clear D gene. Germline values: CDR1 SGDLS, CDR2 YYNGEE. V was trimmed by 4 bases and J by 7 bases, leaving 12 bases between them. This CDR3 has 13 residues. This CDR3 is CASSLSSGNEQFF. The CDR3 coding sequence is TGTGCCAGCAGCCTTAGTAGTGGGAATGAGCAGTTCTTC.

V usage is TRBV7-9 and J usage is TRBJ2-2; D remains unclear. V gave up 5 bases and J gave up 0 bases, with 16 bases separating them. Germline V lookup: CDR1 SEHNR, CDR2 FQNEAQ (reference sequence). The CDR3 has 17 residues. This chain's CDR3 is CASSLRPERTNTGELFF. CDR3 sequence (DNA): TGTGCCAGCAGCCTCCGACCCGAGAGGACGAACACCGGGGAGCTGTTTTTT.

This clonotype was seen many times. The rearrangement links TRBV9 to TRBJ2-1; possible D gene TRBD2, 6 bases. CDR1 and CDR2 (germline): SGDLS, YYNGEE. The CDR3 contains 13 residues. V was pared by 2 bases and J by 10 bases, with 13 bases between. CDR3 sequence (DNA): TGTGCCAGCAGCGTGGAGGGCCGCGGCGAGCAGTTCTTC. Amino acid sequence: CASSVEGRGEQFF.

In this sample, this clonotype turned up many times. In nucleotides, the CDR3 is TGCGCCAGCAGTGGTTCCGGGACCGCGTCGGAGACCCAGTACTTC. Amino acid sequence: CASSGSGTASETQYF. V is TRBV10-2 and J is TRBJ2-5; D may correspond to TRBD1 or TRBD2 (5 bases each). V was shortened by 4 bases and J by 5 bases, with 17 bases between the two germline ends. The CDR3 consists of 15 residues. Germline V gives CDR1 WSHSY, CDR2 SAAADI.

The V and J genes are TRBV24-1 and TRBJ2-7; D is uncertain. The ends were cut back, 0 bases at V and 6 bases at J, with 2 bases in the middle. CDR1 and CDR2 (germline): KGHDR, SFDVKD. The CDR3 spans 11 residues. CDR3 region: CATSDLSEQYF. The DNA of the CDR3 is TGTGCCACCAGTGATTTGTCCGAGCAGTACTTC.

The chain combines TRBV11-2 with TRBJ2-3; 7 nucleotides agree with TRBD2. Germline V CDR1 and CDR2: SGHAT, FQNNGV. The CDR3 consists of 15 residues. V shed 1 base, J shed 3 bases, and the junction held 4 bases outside the gene matches. The CDR3 reads CASSLASGWTDTQYF. CDR3 bases: TGTGCCAGCAGCTTAGCTAGCGGTTGGACAGATACGCAGTATTTT.

This clonotype was observed many times. The CDR3 DNA sequence: TGTGCCATCAGTGTTGGCGGGGCCAACGTCCTGACTTTC. Protein sequence: CAISVGGANVLTF. The gene calls are TRBV10-3 and TRBJ2-6, with D unclear. Trimming pared 4 bases from V and 4 bases from J, leaving 5 bases between. The germline V gene has CDR1 ENHRY and CDR2 SYGVKD. This CDR3 has 13 amino acids.

There are many counts of this clonotype. The V call is TRBV6-5, the J call TRBJ2-7; D is possibly TRBD2 (5 bases). This CDR3 region has 13 residues. V lost 2 bases to trimming and J lost 5 bases, with 10 bases between them. Germline CDR1 and CDR2: MNHEY and SVGAGI. CDR3: CASSYRGWNEQYF. Written as DNA, the CDR3 is TGTGCCAGCAGTTACCGGGGATGGAACGAGCAGTACTTC.